This T cell receptor beta chain came from a study of T cell repertoires in cytomegalovirus infection. At the level of the study: Well-studied HLA-B-restricted CMV epitopes were used in the study alongside recently identified HLA-C-restricted ones.

Whole-study results and caveats: CMV-specific TCR beta clonotypes restricted by HLA-C dominated the ex vivo response. Identification of carriers of CMV plus the relevant HLA was performed using cumulative public TCR beta family frequency.

TCRdb fed the reads into MiXCR, producing one record per CDR3 protein. The sample lists approximately 1,000,000 distinct CDR3 sequences, around 29% occurring once. This clonotype was counted a few times. What it binds is unknown. The CDR3 spans 15 residues. Germline values: CDR1 MNHEY, CDR2 SVGAGI. V shed 3 bases, J shed 5 bases, and the junction held 6 bases outside the gene matches. This TCR came from a human donor in good health (CMV status not recorded). Some clones in this sample may be carry-over from other donors' samples. The source material was cultured CD8+ T cells from PBMCs, sampled from culture after CMV antigen stimulation. The gene calls are TRBV6-5 and TRBJ1-1; 10 bases align to TRBD1. The CDR3 here is CASSYGTGVRTEAFF. The CDR3 DNA reads TGTGCCAGCAGTTATGGGACAGGGGTGAGAACTGAAGCTTTCTTT.